These 18 T cell receptor beta chains came from one sample sequenced in a study of T cell responses to AZD1222 COVID-19 vaccine. Generated by immunoSEQ multiplex PCR, the TCRdb table keeps only in-frame clones and is missing some. The sample contains 94,000 or so clones, roughly 90% of which appear only once. The input for sequencing was peripheral blood, taken on day 0 of AZD1222 vaccination. These receptors originate from an adult in good health.

The chain links TRBV7-3 to TRBJ1-1; 8 nucleotides line up with TRBD1. Trimming at V came to 5 bases and at J to 4 bases, leaving 12 bases not matched to a gene. The CDR3 covers 16 residues. Germline values: CDR1 SGHTA, CDR2 FQGTGA. The CDR3 reads CASSPQAGQVGTEAFF. The CDR3 region has the DNA TGTGCCAGCAGCCCCCAAGCGGGACAGGTGGGCACTGAAGCTTTCTTT. The full variable domain, its missing parts supplied by reference TRBV7-3 and TRBJ1-1, is GAGVSQTPSNKVTEKGKYVELRCDPISGHTALYWYRQSLGQGPEFLIYFQGTGAADDSGLPNDRFFAVRPEGSVSTLKIQRTERGDSAVYLCASSPQAGQVGTEAFFGQGTRLTVV.

The rearrangement links TRBV7-2 to TRBJ2-1; no clear D. V gave up 1 base and J gave up 12 bases, with 13 bases separating them. The germline CDR1 and CDR2 sequences are SGHTA and FQGNSA. CDR3 length: 13 amino acids. The CDR3 DNA reads as TGTGCCAGCAGCTTAGTACCGGTATTCGGGCAGTTCTTC. This gives the protein CASSLVPVFGQFF.

The chain has TRBV7-9 and TRBJ2-7; D remains unclear. Germline CDR1 SEHNR, CDR2 FQNEAQ (reference sequence). The CDR3 spans 13 residues. Between the trimmed V and J ends, which lost 3 bases and 0 bases, there was a span of 6 bases. CDR3 residues: CASSFDISYEQYF. The CDR3 nucleotides are TGTGCCAGCAGCTTTGACATCTCCTACGAGCAGTACTTC.

The chain combines TRBV5-8 with TRBJ1-2, with 7 bases fitting TRBD1. Germline CDR1 and CDR2: SGHTS and YDEGEE. This CDR3 comprises 15 residues. V shed 2 bases and J 7 bases; nucleotides not matched to a gene: 11. CDR3 protein: CASSFTGTVTSGYTF. CDR3 bases: TGTGCCAGCAGCTTCACCGGGACAGTGACGTCTGGCTACACCTTC.

The gene calls are TRBV28 and TRBJ1-3; D is undetermined. V gave up 2 bases and J gave up 6 bases, with 5 bases separating them. The CDR3 has 12 amino acids. The germline CDR1 and CDR2 sequences are MDHEN and SYDVKM. The CDR3: CASSLPENTIYF. CDR3 coding DNA: TGTGCCAGCAGTTTACCAGAAAACACCATATATTTT.

The V gene is TRBV5-1, the J gene TRBJ2-1; 12 positions match TRBD2. The length of the CDR3 is 15 residues. V trimming: 4 bases; J trimming: 9 bases; junction bases outside the gene matches: 8. Germline CDR1 SGHRS, CDR2 YFSETQ. CDR3 in DNA: TGCGCCAGCAGCCCTAGACTAGCGGGAGTGGTTGAGCAGTTCTTC. Translating gives CASSPRLAGVVEQFF.

The chain couples TRBV6-1 to TRBJ2-1; 7 positions agree with TRBD2. The J segment lost 4 bases and the V segment lost 2 bases, leaving 2 bases of the junction unmatched. The CDR3 length is 14 residues. Germline V gene data show CDR1 as MNHNS and CDR2 as SASEGT. The CDR3 nucleotides read TGTGCCAGCAGTGAACTAGCGGATTACAATGAGCAGTTCTTC. It translates to CASSELADYNEQFF.

V and J are TRBV3-1 (or the pseudogene TRBV3-2) and TRBJ2-1; 10 bases are shared with TRBD1. Germline CDR1 LGHDT, CDR2 YNNKEL (reference sequence). This CDR3 comprises 16 residues. Trimming at V came to 0 bases and at J to 7 bases, leaving 6 bases not matched to a gene. The CDR3 DNA follows: TGTGCCAGCAGCCAAGATCCATGGACAGGGGGGAATGAGCAGTTCTTC. The encoded protein is CASSQDPWTGGNEQFF.

V gene TRBV6-5 combines with J gene TRBJ1-2; 11 positions agree with TRBD1. Germline V gene data show CDR1 as MNHEY and CDR2 as SVGAGI. The V gene end was trimmed by 10 bases and the J gene end by 4 bases; junction bases not matched to a gene: 8. The CDR3 contains 14 residues. The CDR3 sequence: CATSRGQGVYGYTF. The CDR3 nucleotides are TGTGCCACCTCGAGGGGACAGGGGGTCTATGGCTACACCTTC.

CDR3 coding DNA: TGTGCCAGCAGTGGGCCCGGGACAGCCTCCTACGAGCAGTACTTC. Translation gives CASSGPGTASYEQYF. The rearrangement joins TRBV25-1 to TRBJ2-7, with 7 bases identical to TRBD1. V shed 4 bases, J shed 0 bases, and the junction held 6 bases outside the gene matches. This CDR3 spans 15 amino acids. Germline CDR1 and CDR2: MGHDK and SYGVNS.

The gene calls are TRBV27 and TRBJ1-6; D gene unclear. V was shortened by 5 bases and J by 7 bases, with 9 bases between the two germline ends. The CDR3 sequence is 13 residues long. Germline loops: CDR1 MNHEY, CDR2 SMNVEV (reference sequence). CDR3 sequence reads: CASSVTGNSPLHF. The CDR3 DNA reads as TGTGCCAGCAGTGTCACGGGGAATTCACCCCTCCACTTT.

The rearrangement links TRBV27 to TRBJ2-1, with 14 bases lining up with TRBD2. The CDR3 spans 15 residues. CDR1 and CDR2 (germline): MNHEY, SMNVEV (reference sequence). The trim removed 6 bases at V and 6 bases at J, leaving 4 bases unmatched. The CDR3 loop is CASSGGLAGVNEQFF. CDR3 bases: TGTGCCAGCAGCGGGGGACTAGCGGGAGTCAATGAGCAGTTCTTC.

The CDR3 reads CASSFRGLGTSGSSSYNEQFF. The DNA for the CDR3 is TGTGCCAGCAGCTTCAGGGGGTTGGGGACTAGCGGTTCTAGCTCCTACAATGAGCAGTTCTTC. The J gene is TRBJ2-1, the V gene TRBV9; 11 bases fit TRBD2. This CDR3 is built from 21 residues. With 4 bases clipped from V and 0 bases from J, the junction kept 18 bases outside the gene matches. Germline CDR1 is SGDLS and CDR2 is YYNGEE.

This clone has just a few counts. CDR3 sequence reads: CASSPSTSIYEQYF. For the CDR3, the DNA is TGTGCCAGCAGTCCCTCGACTTCCATATACGAGCAGTACTTC. V gene TRBV6-2 or TRBV6-3 combines with J gene TRBJ2-7; D unresolved. V dropped 5 bases and J dropped 4 bases, with 15 bases sitting between them. The CDR3 extends over 14 amino acids. Germline V CDR1 and CDR2: MNHEY, SVGEGT.

J is TRBJ1-4 and V is TRBV6-5, with 8 positions matching TRBD1. Germline-derived CDR1 and CDR2 are MNHEY and SVGAGI. Trimming at V came to 5 bases and at J to 14 bases, leaving 7 bases not matched to a gene. The CDR3 is 12 amino acids. CDR3 region: CASSTGQGGLFF. CDR3 nucleotide sequence: TGTGCCAGCAGTACCGGACAGGGAGGGCTGTTTTTT.

The chain combines TRBV5-4 with TRBJ2-7; 14 bases are shared with TRBD2. The junction had 16 bases not matched to a gene; V was cut back by 4 bases and J by 7 bases. The germline gives CDR1 SGHNT, CDR2 YYREEE (reference sequence). The CDR3 contains 18 residues. The CDR3 bases are TGTGCCAGCAGCAAGGGACGGCGCTTGGGACTAGCGGGAGAGGAGCAGTACTTC. Residues: CASSKGRRLGLAGEEQYF. Variable domain in full (rest from reference TRBV5-4 and TRBJ2-7): ETGVTQSPTHLIKTRGQQVTLRCSSQSGHNTVSWYQQALGQGPQFIFQYYREEENGRGNFPPRFSGLQFPNYSSELNVNALELDDSALYLCASSKGRRLGLAGEEQYFGPGTRLTVT.

This clone was recorded once. This chain links TRBV9 with TRBJ2-1; 11 bases agree with TRBD1. The CDR3 consists of 16 residues. After removal of 0 bases from V and 6 bases from J, the junction contained 5 bases not matched to a gene. From germline, CDR1 is SGDLS and CDR2 YYNGEE. CDR3 nucleotides: TGTGCCAGCAGCGTAGCAGGGACAGGGGGACGCAATGAGCAGTTCTTC. This codes for CASSVAGTGGRNEQFF.

The rearrangement joins TRBV19 to TRBJ1-3, with D unclear. The CDR3 length is 15 residues. Trimming shortened V by 8 bases and J by 2 bases, and 16 bases separated the two germline ends. The germline gives CDR1 LNHDA, CDR2 SQIVND (reference sequence). The CDR3 region has the DNA TGTGCCAGTGGACTGGGAGGGTCGACTGGAAACACCATATATTTT. This gives the protein CASGLGGSTGNTIYF.